This TCR beta chain is from a study of cytomegalovirus exposure and HLA in healthy donors. This clone was observed a few times. Researchers ran the PCR with 60 Vbeta and 13 Jbeta primers. Data came from immunoSEQ multiplex PCR; TCRdb stores just in-frame clones and leaves some out. The sample contains approximately 110,000 clones, over 12% of which appear only once. The CDR3 is 14 residues long. Germline V gives CDR1 KGHSH, CDR2 LQKENI. Trimming shortened V by 6 bases and J by 5 bases, and 16 bases separated the two germline ends. The chain has TRBV18 and TRBJ2-5, with D perhaps TRBD2 (5 bases). The specimen was PBMCs. The receptor was isolated from a female donor in good health and CMV-seronegative. This chain's CDR3 is CASSSETLRETQYF. CDR3 DNA sequence: TGTGCCAGCTCTAGCGAGACATTAAGGGAGACCCAGTACTTC.